Following are 21 T cell receptor beta chains from one sample sequenced in a study of metastatic and nonmetastatic thyroid tumors. The entire patient cohort was treatment-naive prior to thyroid surgery. TCRdb reassembled clones from the PCR reads with MiXCR. Of approximately 32,000 clones in the sample, more than 15% were seen once. Sequences were obtained from blood. All receptors derive from a female donor with papillary thyroid cancer or a benign thyroid nodule (not recorded which). Some clones in this sample may be carry-over from other donors' samples.

This clone has only a few counts. CDR3 in amino acids: CATSDWAGGEADTQYF. The CDR3 DNA sequence: TGTGCCACCAGTGACTGGGCAGGGGGAGAGGCAGATACGCAGTATTTT. The V call is TRBV24-1, the J call TRBJ2-3; TRBD1 agrees at 7 bases. Trimming took 4 bases from V and 4 from J; bases not matched to a gene: 10. Germline CDR1 and CDR2: KGHDR and SFDVKD. CDR3 length: 16 residues.

This clone appeared many times. V is TRBV7-2 and J is TRBJ1-3; D not resolved. The germline V gene encodes CDR1 SGHTA and CDR2 FQGNSA. The CDR3 sequence is 16 residues long. V gave up 0 bases and J gave up 0 bases, with 9 bases separating them. This CDR3 reads CASSLAGYYSGNTIYF. For the CDR3, the DNA is TGTGCCAGCAGCTTAGCAGGATACTACTCTGGAAACACCATATATTTT.

This clone showed up many times. Other DNA variants within this sample encode the same CDR3. The chain links TRBV12-3 or TRBV12-4 to TRBJ1-5, with D unresolved. The ends were cut back, 6 bases at V and 1 base at J, with 16 bases in the middle. CDR3 length: 16 amino acids. CDR3 sequence (DNA): TGTGCCAGCAGAAAAGGCGTCGGCGAGAGCAATCAGCCCCAGCATTTT. Encoded protein: CASRKGVGESNQPQHF.

In this sample, this clone turned up a few times. Since no conserved phenylalanine or tryptophan closes the CDR3, a read error is the likely cause. The genes are TRBV10-3 and TRBJ2-5, with a possible D match to TRBD1 (5 bases). Germline V gene lookup returns CDR1 ENHRY and CDR2 SYGVKD. The CDR3 runs 13 residues. CDR3 nucleotides: TGTGCCATAAGTGAGTACAGGCAAGAGACCCAGTACTTG. This gives the protein CAISEYRQETQYL.

The genes are TRBV3-1 and TRBJ1-5; a weak D match, TRBD1 (6 bases). The ends were cut back, 5 bases at V and 7 bases at J, with 12 bases in the middle. Germline V gene sequence: CDR1 LGHDT, CDR2 YNNKEL (reference sequence). CDR3 length equals 13 residues. The CDR3 coding sequence is TGTGCCAGCAGCTTGGGGGGCCAACAGCCCCAGCATTTT. Its translation is CASSLGGQQPQHF.

The chain uses TRBV18 and TRBJ2-7; 9 bases map to TRBD1. The CDR3 runs 15 residues. Germline CDR1 KGHSH, CDR2 LQKENI. Trimming cost V 3 bases and J 5 bases; bases outside gene matches: 8. This chain's CDR3 is CASSPHRTGVNEQYF. CDR3 DNA: TGTGCCAGCTCACCGCATAGGACAGGGGTGAACGAGCAGTACTTC.

Details on this clone: One junction end does not reproduce the germline sequence, and a read error may be involved. This chain uses TRBV27 with TRBJ1-1, with 7 nucleotides matching TRBD1. The germline CDR1 and CDR2 sequences are MNHEY and SMNVEV (reference sequence). CDR3 length: 14 amino acids. CDR3 in DNA: TGTGCCAGCGGTTTAGAGCCCGGGACAGCTGAATCTTTCTTT. Protein sequence: CASGLEPGTAESFF.

The chain has TRBV20-1 and TRBJ1-6; 9 bases are shared with TRBD1. This CDR3 has 13 residues. V shed 7 bases and J 4 bases; nucleotides not matched to a gene: 2. CDR1 is DFQATT, CDR2 SNEGSKA, per germline (reference sequence). The CDR3: CSEDRGYNSPLHF. The CDR3 DNA is TGCAGTGAGGACAGGGGTTATAATTCACCCCTCCACTTT.

This clone appeared many times. A much bigger clone sits one base away, suggesting this may be a read error. The J gene is TRBJ2-2, the V gene TRBV6-1; the D gene is possibly TRBD1 (6 bases). V shed 5 bases and J shed 7 bases, with 11 bases lying between them. The CDR3 runs to 13 residues. Germline CDR1 reads MNHNS; CDR2 reads SASEGT. The CDR3 bases are TGTGCCAGCAGTCAAACAGGGTTCGGGGAGCTGTTTTTT. Translating it yields CASSQTGFGELFF.

As to this clone: Compared with germline, one end of the junction differs, possibly owing to a read error. The gene calls are TRBV15 and TRBJ1-4; TRBD1 matches 8 bases. From germline, CDR1 is LNHNV and CDR2 YYDKDF (reference sequence). The CDR3 is 15 residues long. CDR3 in DNA: TGTGCCGCCAGCATTAGGACAGGGAGCATTGAAAAACTGTTTTTT. It encodes CAASIRTGSIEKLFF.

This chain connects TRBV7-3 to TRBJ1-5; D is unresolved. Germline assignment: CDR1 SGHTA and CDR2 FQGTGA. CDR3 length: 14 amino acids. Trimming cost V 5 bases and J 7 bases, with 15 bases left between them. CDR3 region: CASSPDGEFQPQHF. The CDR3 DNA reads TGTGCCAGCAGCCCTGACGGGGAGTTCCAGCCCCAGCATTTT.

This clone qualifies as medium-sized. Other DNA sequences within the sample encode an identical CDR3. This chain connects TRBV6-1 to TRBJ2-6, with a possible D match to TRBD2 (6 bases). V gave up 7 bases and J gave up 0 bases, with 13 bases separating them. Germline values: CDR1 MNHNS, CDR2 SASEGT. The CDR3 runs to 16 residues. CDR3 region: CASTAGGPSGANVLTF. Here the CDR3 DNA reads TGTGCCAGCACGGCCGGGGGTCCCTCTGGGGCCAACGTCCTGACTTTC.

There are many counts of this clone. The V call is TRBV19, the J call TRBJ2-1; TRBD2 matches at 9 bases. Germline V CDR1 and CDR2: LNHDA, SQIVND (reference sequence). The V segment lost 5 bases and the J segment 4 bases; nucleotides outside the gene matches: 3. This CDR3 comprises 14 residues. The CDR3 bases are TGTGCCAGTAGTCCAGGACTAGCGTACAATGAGCAGTTCTTC. Its translation: CASSPGLAYNEQFF.

This clone has a count of ten or more. The chain uses TRBV20-1 and TRBJ2-3; 10 bases align to TRBD2. The CDR3 runs 14 residues. From germline, CDR1 is DFQATT and CDR2 SNEGSKA (reference sequence). V trimming: 3 bases; J trimming: 3 bases; junction bases outside the gene matches: 3. This CDR3 is CSARSGRETDTQYF. CDR3 coding DNA: TGCAGTGCTAGGAGCGGGAGGGAGACAGATACGCAGTATTTT.

This clone was detected ten times or more. The V gene is TRBV3-1, the J gene TRBJ2-7; 7 bases line up with TRBD2. Trimming cost V 5 bases and J 5 bases; bases outside gene matches: 3. Germline CDR1 LGHDT, CDR2 YNNKEL (reference sequence). This CDR3 comprises 12 residues. The CDR3 DNA sequence: TGTGCCAGCAGCTCCGCGGGAGACGAGCAGTACTTC. Protein product: CASSSAGDEQYF.

There are many counts of this clone. The V call is TRBV27, the J call TRBJ2-1; weak D call: TRBD1 (5 bases). The CDR3 has 12 residues. Looked up from germline, CDR1 is MNHEY and CDR2 is SMNVEV (reference sequence). V dropped 5 bases and J dropped 12 bases, with 14 bases sitting between them. Here the CDR3 reads CASSLLGRRQFF. CDR3 nucleotide sequence: TGTGCCAGCAGTCTCCTGGGGCGGAGGCAGTTCTTC.

This clone was counted between two and nine times. An end of the junction does not agree with germline; a read error may underlie this. The rearrangement joins TRBV28 to TRBJ1-2; 10 bases fit TRBD1. This CDR3 region has 11 residues. The germline V gene has CDR1 MDHEN and CDR2 SYDVKM. CDR3 in amino acids: CASSQLTGGTF. CDR3 DNA: TGTGCCAGCAGTCAACTGACAGGGGGCACTTTC.

This clone turned up a few times. The CDR3 here is CASSLKWGRQTNTEAFF. The CDR3 coding sequence is TGTGCCAGCAGCTTAAAGTGGGGACGACAGACGAACACTGAAGCTTTCTTT. The chain couples TRBV12-3 or TRBV12-4 to TRBJ1-1; D is possibly TRBD1 (5 bases). This CDR3 comprises 17 residues. V was pared by 6 bases and J by 1 base, with 21 bases between.

This clone has ten or more counts. Other DNA sequences of this sample code for an identical CDR3. J is TRBJ1-1 and V is TRBV28; possibly TRBD1 for D (6 bases). Germline assignment: CDR1 MDHEN and CDR2 SYDVKM. The CDR3 covers 14 residues. V was trimmed by 7 bases and J by 4 bases, leaving 16 bases between them. The CDR3 reads CASIPRGLSTEAFF. In DNA form, the CDR3 reads TGTGCCAGCATCCCCCGGGGGCTCAGCACTGAAGCTTTCTTT.

This clone was counted a few times. The chain has TRBV27 and TRBJ1-2, with no clear D. Trimming took 2 bases from V and 7 from J, leaving 14 bases between them. Germline CDR1 MNHEY, CDR2 SMNVEV (reference sequence). The CDR3 is 14 amino acids. CDR3 residues: CASSLQWGSGGYTF. CDR3 nucleotide sequence: TGTGCCAGCAGTTTACAGTGGGGATCGGGTGGCTACACCTTC.

At least ten counts were recorded for this clone. The J gene is TRBJ1-2, the V gene TRBV4-2; 9 nucleotides line up with TRBD1. V gave up 7 bases and J gave up 4 bases; unmatched junction bases: 16. Germline-derived CDR1 and CDR2 are LGHNA and YNFKEQ. The CDR3 covers 17 residues. CDR3 residues: CASTTEGDRVILYGYTF. The DNA of the CDR3 is TGTGCCAGCACCACCGAGGGGGACAGGGTTATCCTCTATGGCTACACCTTC.